The present T cell receptor beta chain was sequenced within a study of cytomegalovirus exposure and HLA in healthy donors. Clones were sequenced by immunoSEQ multiplex PCR, and TCRdb holds only the in-frame ones, with some missing. The table lists about 250,000 clones, roughly nine tenths of them singletons, with around 13% in the top ten. This CDR3 has 13 residues. Germline values: CDR1 MNHNY, CDR2 SVGAGI (reference sequence). J gave up 5 bases and V 9 bases, and 6 bases lay outside the gene matches. Concerning this clone: Its target is not known.

Study-wide findings and caveats: The study put 150 to 200 TCR beta chains on its list as cytomegalovirus-associated.

V is TRBV6-6 and J is TRBJ1-4, with 7 positions matching TRBD1. The TCR sequence derives from a man in his late teens or twenties in good health and CMV-seropositive. The specimen sequenced was PBMCs. The CDR3 spells CASFRDRNEKLFF. The CDR3 DNA reads TGTGCCAGTTTCCGGGACAGAAATGAAAAACTGTTTTTT.